These 3 T cell receptor beta chains came from one sample sequenced in a study of human T cells and chemical hapten exposure. TCRdb itself ran the RACE reads through MiXCR, one entry per CDR3 protein. Among roughly 71,000 distinct CDR3 sequences listed, 11% were seen once. This sample's time point: patch test 3, about 24 weeks after DPC sensitization. Noted treatment: therapeutic diphenylcyclopropenone sensitization with weekly scalp DPC. The sequencing here drew on whole blood, taken in connection with sensitization to the hapten diphenylcyclopropenone (DPC). Every receptor here comes from a woman between 50 and 59 years old with alopecia areata. Some clones in this sample may be carry-over from other donors' samples.

J is TRBJ2-6 and V is TRBV5-1; 8 bases agree with TRBD1. J was trimmed by 2 bases and V by 3 bases; bases with no gene match: 7. This CDR3 contains 17 residues. Germline V gene sequence: CDR1 SGHRS, CDR2 YFSETQ. Here the CDR3 reads CASSSQGALAGANVLTF. The CDR3 DNA sequence: TGCGCCAGCAGCTCCCAGGGGGCTCTCGCTGGGGCCAACGTCCTGACTTTC.

In its sample, this clonotype was seen many times. This chain joins TRBV28 and TRBJ1-2, with 8 bases aligning to TRBD1. V dropped 5 bases and J dropped 4; count of bases not matched to a gene: 12. Germline-derived CDR1 and CDR2 are MDHEN and SYDVKM. The CDR3 totals 16 residues. The CDR3 loop reads CASSLTGTGTSYGYTF. The DNA for the CDR3 is TGTGCCAGCAGTCTAACCGGGACAGGAACCTCCTATGGCTACACCTTC.

The V call is TRBV29-1, the J call TRBJ1-5; D is unresolved. The CDR3 has 14 residues. V was pared by 4 bases and J by 11 bases, with 21 bases between. Germline V CDR1 and CDR2: SQVTM, ANQGSEA. CDR3 nucleotide sequence: TGCAGCGTTGCTAGTAACAGAGACATAGAGGCCCAGCATTTT. Translation: CSVASNRDIEAQHF.